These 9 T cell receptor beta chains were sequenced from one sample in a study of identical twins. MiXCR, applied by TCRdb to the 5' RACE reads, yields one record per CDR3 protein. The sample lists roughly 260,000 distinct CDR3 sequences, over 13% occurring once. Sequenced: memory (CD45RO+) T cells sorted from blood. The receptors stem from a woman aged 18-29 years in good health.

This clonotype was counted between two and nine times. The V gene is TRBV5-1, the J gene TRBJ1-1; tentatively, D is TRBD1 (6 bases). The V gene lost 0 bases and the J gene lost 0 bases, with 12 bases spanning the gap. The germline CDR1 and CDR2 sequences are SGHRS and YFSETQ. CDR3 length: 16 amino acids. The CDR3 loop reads CASSLAAGVMNTEAFF. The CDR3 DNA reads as TGCGCCAGCAGCTTGGCCGCAGGGGTTATGAACACTGAAGCTTTCTTT. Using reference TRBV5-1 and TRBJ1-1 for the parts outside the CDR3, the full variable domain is KAGVTQTPRYLIKTRGQQVTLSCSPISGHRSVSWYQQTPGQGLQFLFEYFSETQRNKGNFPGRFSGRQFSNSRSEMNVSTLELGDSALYLCASSLAAGVMNTEAFFGQGTRLTVV.

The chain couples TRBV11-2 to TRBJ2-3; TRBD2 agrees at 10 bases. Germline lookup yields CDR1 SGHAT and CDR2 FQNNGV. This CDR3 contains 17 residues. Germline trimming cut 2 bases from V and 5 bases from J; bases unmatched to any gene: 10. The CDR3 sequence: CASSLFVTSGVGDTQYF. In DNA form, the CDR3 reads TGTGCCAGCAGCTTATTCGTCACTAGCGGGGTGGGAGATACGCAGTATTTT. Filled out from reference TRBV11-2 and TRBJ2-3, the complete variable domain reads EAGVAQSPRYKIIEKRQSVAFWCNPISGHATLYWYQQILGQGPKLLIQFQNNGVVDDSQLPKDRFSAERLKGVDSTLKIQPAKLEDSAVYLCASSLFVTSGVGDTQYFGPGTRLTVL.

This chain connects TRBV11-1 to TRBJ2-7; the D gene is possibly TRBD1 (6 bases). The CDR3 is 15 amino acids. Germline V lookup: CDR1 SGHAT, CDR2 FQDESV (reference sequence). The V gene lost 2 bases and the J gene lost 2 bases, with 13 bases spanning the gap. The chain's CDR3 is CASSLMRTAAYEQYF. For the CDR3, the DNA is TGTGCCAGCAGCTTAATGAGGACAGCGGCCTACGAGCAGTACTTC.

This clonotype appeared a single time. The CDR3 loop reads CASSLAGTAGYEQYF. Here the CDR3 DNA reads TGTGCCAGCAGCTTAGCAGGTACAGCGGGCTACGAGCAGTACTTC. The chain combines TRBV11-1 with TRBJ2-7; possibly TRBD2 for D (6 bases). CDR1 is SGHAT and CDR2 is FQDESV in the germline V gene (reference sequence). The CDR3 runs to 15 residues. With 0 bases removed from V and 3 bases from J, the gap between germline ends came to 12 bases.

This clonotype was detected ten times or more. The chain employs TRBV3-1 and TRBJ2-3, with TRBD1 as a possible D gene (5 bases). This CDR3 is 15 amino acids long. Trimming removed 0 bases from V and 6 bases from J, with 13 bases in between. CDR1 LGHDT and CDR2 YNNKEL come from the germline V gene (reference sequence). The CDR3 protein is CASSQDLLGDDTQYF. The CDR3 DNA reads TGTGCCAGCAGCCAAGATCTCCTAGGGGATGATACGCAGTATTTT.

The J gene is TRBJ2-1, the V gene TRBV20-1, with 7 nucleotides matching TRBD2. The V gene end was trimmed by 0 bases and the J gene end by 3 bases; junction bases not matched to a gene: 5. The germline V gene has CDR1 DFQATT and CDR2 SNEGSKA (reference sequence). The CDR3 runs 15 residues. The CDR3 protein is CSARDLASGYNEQFF. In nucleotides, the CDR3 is TGCAGTGCTAGAGATTTAGCTAGCGGCTACAATGAGCAGTTCTTC.

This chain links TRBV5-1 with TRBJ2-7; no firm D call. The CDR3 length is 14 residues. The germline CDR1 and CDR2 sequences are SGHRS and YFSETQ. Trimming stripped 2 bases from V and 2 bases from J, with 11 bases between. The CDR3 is CASSLQTGPYEQYF. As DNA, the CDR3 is TGCGCCAGCAGCTTACAGACTGGCCCCTACGAGCAGTACTTC.

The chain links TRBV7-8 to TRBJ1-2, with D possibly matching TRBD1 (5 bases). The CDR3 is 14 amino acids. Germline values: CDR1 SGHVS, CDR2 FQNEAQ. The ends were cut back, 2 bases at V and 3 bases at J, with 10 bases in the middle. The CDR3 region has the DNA TGTGCCAGCAGCTTATCAACAGGAGACTATGGCTACACCTTC. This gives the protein CASSLSTGDYGYTF.

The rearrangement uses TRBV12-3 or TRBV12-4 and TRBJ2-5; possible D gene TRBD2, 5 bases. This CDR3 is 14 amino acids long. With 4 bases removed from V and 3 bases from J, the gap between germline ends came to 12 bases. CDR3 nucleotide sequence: TGTGCCAGCAGTTACGGGGATCTAGAAGAGACCCAGTACTTC. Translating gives CASSYGDLEETQYF.